This T cell receptor beta chain emerged from a study of cytomegalovirus exposure and HLA in healthy donors. Looking at the study overall: Of all 360 or so donors who were genotyped, 80% to 85% belonged to the Caucasian-associated ancestry cluster. Study findings and constraints: A list of around 150 TCR beta chains associated with cytomegalovirus was given. The presence/absence work took it that sequencing depth was about the same across donors.

The PCR contained 60 Vbeta and 13 Jbeta primers. The table came from immunoSEQ multiplex PCR; TCRdb's copy has only in-frame clones and leaves some out. Its listing shows approximately 68,000 clones. Turning to this clone: Its target is unknown.

The CDR3 has 11 residues. Germline CDR1 and CDR2: SGDLS and YYNGEE. Trimming pared 3 bases from V and 4 bases from J, leaving 4 bases between. The sample consisted of PBMCs. The TCR comes from a female donor in good health and CMV-seropositive. The chain carries TRBV9 and TRBJ2-5; no firm D call. The CDR3 here is CASSAGETQYF. The CDR3 DNA is TGTGCCAGCAGCGCCGGAGAGACCCAGTACTTC.